The 20 T cell receptor beta chains given below trace back to one sample, sequenced in a study of lymphopenia after photon versus proton radiotherapy. Measured with immunoSEQ multiplex PCR; TCRdb has only the in-frame clones, and not every one. This table holds under 35,000 clones, 84% found once. The material was peripheral blood, obtained from a patient treated with proton-based radiotherapy. These receptors all come from a woman in her 70s with pancreatic cancer.

J is TRBJ2-1 and V is TRBV27, with 8 bases identical to TRBD1. V shed 6 bases, J shed 9 bases, and the junction held 10 bases outside the gene matches. Per germline, CDR1 MNHEY and CDR2 SMNVEV (reference sequence). The CDR3 spans 14 residues. The CDR3 bases are TGTGCCAGCAGCTTCAGGACAGGGCGATCTGAGCAGTTCTTC. Translated, it gives CASSFRTGRSEQFF.

The V and J genes are TRBV18 and TRBJ2-7, with D perhaps TRBD1 (5 bases). The CDR3 has 12 residues. CDR1 is KGHSH, CDR2 LQKENI, per germline. V lost 4 bases to trimming and J lost 6 bases, with 10 bases between them. The chain's CDR3 is CASSLGQAEQYF. The CDR3 region has the DNA TGTGCCAGCTCACTCGGACAAGCCGAGCAGTACTTC.

The chain links TRBV2 to TRBJ1-5, with D tentatively TRBD1 (5 bases). CDR3 length: 15 residues. Between the trimmed V and J ends, which lost 6 bases and 3 bases, there was a span of 15 bases. Germline assignment: CDR1 SNHLY and CDR2 FYNNEI. The CDR3 spells CASSGDSGFNQPQHF. CDR3 coding DNA: TGTGCCAGCAGCGGGGACTCCGGTTTCAATCAGCCCCAGCATTTT.

V is TRBV7-2 and J is TRBJ2-5; D not resolved. CDR1 is SGHTA, CDR2 FQGNSA, per germline. Trimming left V 0 bases short and J 2 bases short, with 13 bases between. The CDR3 sequence is 16 residues long. CDR3 in DNA: TGTGCCAGCAGCTTAGCGAGTGCTAGGCCTCAAGAGACCCAGTACTTC. The encoded protein is CASSLASARPQETQYF.

The chain couples TRBV28 to TRBJ2-7, with 13 bases that match TRBD2. The CDR3 covers 14 residues. Germline V lookup: CDR1 MDHEN, CDR2 SYDVKM. Losses at the gene ends were 10 bases for V and 2 bases for J; bases not matched to a gene: 5. CDR3 region: CATLGLAGTYEQYF. The CDR3 DNA reads as TGTGCCACCCTGGGACTAGCGGGAACCTACGAGCAGTACTTC.

The chain recombines TRBV4-1 with TRBJ1-4; 10 nucleotides align to TRBD1. CDR1 MGHRA and CDR2 YSYEKL come from the germline V gene. The CDR3 sequence is 15 residues long. Losses at the gene ends were 4 bases for V and 5 bases for J; bases not matched to a gene: 4. CDR3 in amino acids: CASSRGTGVNEKLFF. DNA for the CDR3: TGCGCCAGCAGCCGAGGGACAGGGGTAAATGAAAAACTGTTTTTT.

This clone has only a few counts. The chain carries TRBV19 and TRBJ2-7; 12 bases map to TRBD1. V shed 1 base, J shed 6 bases, and the junction held 4 bases outside the gene matches. The CDR3 has 15 residues. The germline V gene has CDR1 LNHDA and CDR2 SQIVND (reference sequence). For the CDR3, the DNA is TGTGCCAGTAGTATAGCGGGACAGGGGGCCATCGAGCAGTACTTC. As protein: CASSIAGQGAIEQYF.

The chain uses TRBV19 and TRBJ2-5; 11 bases map to TRBD2. The CDR3 runs to 17 residues. Germline CDR1 is LNHDA and CDR2 is SQIVND (reference sequence). The V gene end was trimmed by 5 bases and the J gene end by 0 bases; junction bases not matched to a gene: 8. The DNA of the CDR3 is TGTGCCAGTAGTTCTTGGGGACTAGCGGATGACCAAGAGACCCAGTACTTC. Residues: CASSSWGLADDQETQYF.

The chain employs TRBV25-1 and TRBJ2-3, with D uncertain. Trimming stripped 6 bases from V and 1 base from J, with 14 bases between. This CDR3 spans 15 amino acids. The V gene's germline CDR1 is MGHDK and CDR2 SYGVNS. The CDR3 nucleotides read TGTGCCAGCAGCGGAGTTGTCTCTGGCACAGATACGCAGTATTTT. Its protein is CASSGVVSGTDTQYF.

V is TRBV6-5 and J is TRBJ1-3; D may be TRBD1 (6 bases). The CDR3 has 16 amino acids. Between the trimmed V and J ends, which lost 2 bases and 4 bases, there was a span of 15 bases. From germline, CDR1 is MNHEY and CDR2 SVGAGI. The CDR3 DNA reads TGTGCCAGCAGTTACGCGATTGGGACACCCGGAAACACCATATATTTT. Protein: CASSYAIGTPGNTIYF.

The chain uses TRBV7-8 and TRBJ1-2; D gene ambiguous. Germline V gives CDR1 SGHVS, CDR2 FQNEAQ. Trimming removed 2 bases at V and 4 bases at J, with 14 bases between. The CDR3 is made up of 15 amino acids. The CDR3: CASSLSGLITYGYTF. Written as DNA, the CDR3 is TGTGCCAGCAGCTTAAGCGGGCTGATCACCTATGGCTACACCTTC.

The count of this clone is one. The rearrangement uses TRBV28 and TRBJ1-2; D is ambiguous. V lost 4 bases and J lost 2, with 11 bases in between. CDR3 length: 14 amino acids. Germline-derived CDR1 and CDR2 are MDHEN and SYDVKM. The CDR3 region is CASSYGGENYGYTF. The CDR3 nucleotides are TGTGCCAGCAGTTATGGCGGGGAAAACTATGGCTACACCTTC.

With respect to this clone: At one of its ends the junction is not consistent with the germline gene, which may arise from a read error. V is TRBV7-2 and J is TRBJ2-7; the D gene could be TRBD1 or TRBD2 (6 bases each). This CDR3 is 12 amino acids long. CDR1 and CDR2 (germline): SGHTA, FQGNSA. The CDR3 coding sequence is TGCGCCAGCAGCCAAGCCGGGGGCGGGCAGTACTTC. The encoded protein is CASSQAGGGQYF.

The V gene is TRBV10-3, the J gene TRBJ1-1; 8 nucleotides match TRBD1. The V segment lost 4 bases and the J segment 3 bases; nucleotides outside the gene matches: 7. CDR3 length: 15 residues. CDR1 is ENHRY and CDR2 is SYGVKD in the germline V gene. This CDR3 is CAISGQGAPDTEAFF. In nucleotides, the CDR3 is TGTGCCATCAGTGGGCAGGGGGCGCCGGACACTGAAGCTTTCTTT.

The rearrangement links TRBV5-1 to TRBJ2-1; perhaps TRBD1 as D (5 bases). The germline V gene has CDR1 SGHRS and CDR2 YFSETQ. The V end was cut by 3 bases, the J end by 6 bases, with 13 bases between. This CDR3 is built from 14 residues. Here the CDR3 reads CASSSGQHGNEQFF. The CDR3 nucleotides are TGCGCCAGCAGCTCAGGGCAGCACGGCAATGAGCAGTTCTTC. The complete variable domain, with remaining parts taken from reference TRBV5-1 and TRBJ2-1, reads KAGVTQTPRYLIKTRGQQVTLSCSPISGHRSVSWYQQTPGQGLQFLFEYFSETQRNKGNFPGRFSGRQFSNSRSEMNVSTLELGDSALYLCASSSGQHGNEQFFGPGTRLTVL.

This chain links TRBV19 with TRBJ1-1; D is perhaps TRBD1 (6 bases). The V gene lost 3 bases and the J gene lost 4 bases, with 21 bases spanning the gap. This CDR3 has 17 amino acids. The V gene's germline CDR1 is LNHDA and CDR2 SQIVND (reference sequence). This CDR3 reads CASSILVGGSAATEAFF. For the CDR3, the DNA is TGTGCCAGTAGTATTTTGGTCGGGGGCTCCGCTGCCACTGAAGCTTTCTTT.

The genes are TRBV9 and TRBJ1-4; 7 nucleotides align to TRBD1. The CDR3 is 15 residues long. CDR1 and CDR2 from the germline V gene are SGDLS and YYNGEE. J was trimmed by 5 bases and V by 4 bases; bases with no gene match: 8. The CDR3 loop reads CASSPTDRSNEKLFF. As DNA, the CDR3 is TGTGCCAGCAGCCCCACGGACAGGTCGAATGAAAAACTGTTTTTT. Combining the CDR3 with reference TRBV9 and TRBJ1-4 gives the whole variable domain DSGVTQTPKHLITATGQRVTLRCSPRSGDLSVYWYQQSLDQGLQFLIQYYNGEERAKGNILERFSAQQFPDLHSELNLSSLELGDSALYFCASSPTDRSNEKLFFGSGTQLSVL.

The chain combines TRBV5-1 with TRBJ1-1; TRBD1 matches 7 bases. The CDR3 covers 17 residues. From germline, CDR1 is SGHRS and CDR2 YFSETQ. The V segment lost 7 bases and the J segment 0 bases; nucleotides outside the gene matches: 15. The CDR3 loop is CASPPRTGRAMNTEAFF. CDR3 sequence (DNA): TGCGCCAGCCCCCCTAGGACAGGTCGTGCGATGAACACTGAAGCTTTCTTT.

The V gene is TRBV5-4, the J gene TRBJ2-7, with 9 bases identical to TRBD1. CDR3 size: 16 residues. Germline values: CDR1 SGHNT, CDR2 YYREEE (reference sequence). Unmatched junction bases numbered 14, after V lost 5 bases and J lost 5 bases. The CDR3 coding sequence is TGTGCCAGCAGTCGAGAACCGGGACAGGGAGGTGACGAGCAGTACTTC. Its protein product is CASSREPGQGGDEQYF.

This clone is a singleton in its sample. V is TRBV30 and J is TRBJ1-5; 7 bases are a match to TRBD1. CDR3 size: 14 residues. CDR1 is GTSNPN, CDR2 SVGIG, per germline (reference sequence). After removal of 2 bases from V and 1 base from J, the junction contained 2 bases not matched to a gene. CDR3 protein: CAWSPDRSNQPQHF. The CDR3, as DNA: TGTGCCTGGAGTCCGGACAGGAGCAATCAGCCCCAGCATTTT.